Listed below are T cell receptor beta chains from one sample, sequenced in a study of early T cells in non-severe SARS-CoV-2 infection. A single record per CDR3 protein comes from TCRdb applying MiXCR to the 5' RACE reads. The sample comprises 50,000 or so distinct CDR3 sequences, 14% to 15% of which are singletons, and about a tenth rests with the top ten. The input for sequencing was whole blood, taken at baseline. These receptor sequences come from an adult who was a healthcare worker with PCR-confirmed SARS-CoV-2 infection or an uninfected control (not recorded which). CDR3s include the opening cysteine and the closing phenylalanine or tryptophan. The D gene is left open where the match is weak. Only some rows state a clone size, as once, few, many or a class for expanded clones.

CDR3 protein: CASSHYESTMLFF
CDR3 DNA: TGTGCCAGCAGCCATTATGAAAGTACTATGCTGTTTTTT
D gene: -
clone size: -
V gene: TRBV2
J gene: TRBJ1-4

CDR3 protein: CASSPRDRGYSYEQYF
CDR3 DNA: TGTGCCAGCTCACCCCGGGACAGGGGCTACTCCTACGAGCAGTACTTC
D gene: TRBD1
clone size: few
V gene: TRBV18
J gene: TRBJ2-7

CDR3 protein: CAWEMTGIREAFF
CDR3 DNA: TGTGCCTGGGAGATGACAGGGATACGTGAAGCTTTCTTT
D gene: TRBD1
clone size: few
V gene: TRBV30
J gene: TRBJ1-1

CDR3 protein: CASSASGWRQPQHF
CDR3 DNA: TGTGCCAGCAGCGCCTCCGGGTGGAGGCAGCCCCAGCATTTT
D gene: -
clone size: few
V gene: TRBV28
J gene: TRBJ1-5

CDR3 protein: CASREHVLETQYF
CDR3 DNA: TGTGCCAGCAGGGAGCACGTTCTAGAGACCCAGTACTTC
D gene: -
clone size: few
V gene: TRBV27
J gene: TRBJ2-5

CDR3 protein: CAITGTDNSPLHF
CDR3 DNA: TGTGCCATTACCGGGACAGACAATTCACCCCTCCACTTT
D gene: TRBD1
clone size: few
V gene: TRBV10-3
J gene: TRBJ1-6

CDR3 protein: CASWGTSISDEQFF
CDR3 DNA: TGTGCCAGCTGGGGGACTAGCATTTCCGATGAGCAGTTCTTC
D gene: TRBD2
clone size: -
V gene: TRBV6-6
J gene: TRBJ2-1

CDR3 protein: CASSFGSMGEKLFF
CDR3 DNA: TGCGCCAGCAGCTTCGGCAGCATGGGAGAAAAACTGTTTTTT
D gene: -
clone size: few
V gene: TRBV5-1
J gene: TRBJ1-4

CDR3 protein: CASRPGGMETQYF
CDR3 DNA: TGTGCCAGCAGGCCAGGGGGCATGGAGACCCAGTACTTC
D gene: TRBD1
clone size: many
V gene: TRBV6-6
J gene: TRBJ2-5

CDR3 protein: CASSTGVYEQYF
CDR3 DNA: TGTGCCAGCAGTACCGGAGTATACGAGCAGTACTTC
D gene: -
clone size: -
V gene: TRBV6-6
J gene: TRBJ2-7

CDR3 protein: CSATRGLFTDTQYF
CDR3 DNA: TGCAGTGCGACTAGGGGGCTCTTCACAGATACGCAGTATTTT
D gene: -
clone size: -
V gene: TRBV20-1
J gene: TRBJ2-3

CDR3 protein: CASSPGTGVGGYTF
CDR3 DNA: TGCGCCAGCAGTCCCGGGACAGGGGTAGGCGGCTACACCTTC
D gene: TRBD1
clone size: many
V gene: TRBV10-2
J gene: TRBJ1-2

CDR3 protein: CAWNRDDTEAFF
CDR3 DNA: TGTGCCTGGAACAGGGATGACACTGAAGCTTTCTTT
D gene: -
clone size: -
V gene: TRBV30
J gene: TRBJ1-1

CDR3 protein: CASSQFVADTQYF
CDR3 DNA: TGTGCCAGCAGCCAGTTCGTCGCAGATACGCAGTATTTT
D gene: -
clone size: many
V gene: TRBV3-1
J gene: TRBJ2-3

CDR3 protein: CASSLYTRGQPSSSGNTIYF
CDR3 DNA: TGTGCCAGCAGTCTTTACACTAGAGGGCAACCGTCGAGCTCTGGAAACACCATATATTTT
D gene: -
clone size: -
V gene: TRBV28
J gene: TRBJ1-3